This T cell receptor beta chain was observed in a study of response to subunit inactivated influenza vaccine. Whole-study results and caveats: Each seasonal influenza vaccination, the authors suggested, recruits few new T cells.

In TCRdb, the RT-PCR reads were re-called with MiXCR into one record per CDR3 protein. Found here are roughly 700,000 distinct CDR3 sequences, about 15% of them singletons; the top ten hold less than 7%. Worth noting for this clonotype: Antigen specificity is unknown.

The source of this sequence is a man in his fifties or sixties who received an inactivated influenza vaccine. Sequences were derived from PBMCs from blood, sampled around two weeks before vaccination.

The CDR3 spells CATKGTDTQYF. CDR3 in DNA: TGTGCCACCAAGGGGACAGATACGCAGTATTTT. The chain employs TRBV24-1 and TRBJ2-3; D is perhaps TRBD1 (5 bases). Germline assignment: CDR1 KGHDR and CDR2 SFDVKD. CDR3 size: 11 residues. Trimming cost V 8 bases and J 3 bases, with 5 bases left between them.